This entry lists 32 T cell receptor beta chains sequenced from one sample in a study of blood T cell repertoires in COVID-19. The data were produced by immunoSEQ multiplex PCR, yet TCRdb's version contains in-frame clones alone and is incomplete. The table records some 69,000 clones, under 85% of them present only once. The specimen was peripheral blood. These receptors were collected from a man aged 55 to 70 with acute or convalescent COVID-19.

J is TRBJ1-4 and V is TRBV5-1; no reliable D call. Trimming stripped 3 bases from V and 8 bases from J, with 20 bases between. Germline V gene data show CDR1 as SGHRS and CDR2 as YFSETQ. The CDR3 totals 16 residues. The DNA for the CDR3 is TGCGCCAGCAGCTACTCCTCGGAGGGCGGAGGCGAAAAACTGTTTTTT. Protein: CASSYSSEGGGEKLFF. The whole variable domain, remainder taken from reference TRBV5-1 and TRBJ1-4, is KAGVTQTPRYLIKTRGQQVTLSCSPISGHRSVSWYQQTPGQGLQFLFEYFSETQRNKGNFPGRFSGRQFSNSRSEMNVSTLELGDSALYLCASSYSSEGGGEKLFFGSGTQLSVL.

The chain carries TRBV7-8 and TRBJ1-2; 12 bases are a match to TRBD1. Germline lookup yields CDR1 SGHVS and CDR2 FQNEAQ. J was trimmed by 2 bases and V by 5 bases; bases with no gene match: 3. This CDR3 spans 15 amino acids. CDR3 DNA sequence: TGTGCCAGCAGCCCTGGGACAGGGGGCAACTATGGCTACACCTTC. Protein sequence: CASSPGTGGNYGYTF.

CDR3 in DNA: TGTGCCAGCAGCGGCGGGACCCACACGACCCAGTACTTC. The encoded protein is CASSGGTHTTQYF. The chain combines TRBV5-4 with TRBJ2-5, with D possibly being TRBD2 (6 bases). V shed 4 bases and J shed 7 bases, with 14 bases lying between them. The CDR3 spans 13 residues. Germline CDR1 SGHNT, CDR2 YYREEE (reference sequence).

This rearrangement joins TRBV6-2 or TRBV6-3 to TRBJ2-7; perhaps TRBD1 as D (5 bases). The CDR3 sequence is 14 residues long. In germline, CDR1 is MNHEY, CDR2 SVGEGT. Between the trimmed V and J ends, which lost 2 bases and 9 bases, there was a span of 17 bases. The CDR3 nucleotides read TGTGCCAGCAGTTACGGGGCGGCCTATCTGCCGCAGTACTTC. Translating it yields CASSYGAAYLPQYF.

This clone was counted a single time. One junction end disagrees with the germline gene, perhaps due to a read error. The rearrangement links TRBV7-3 to TRBJ2-1, with 11 bases matching TRBD2. This CDR3 spans 16 amino acids. In germline, CDR1 is SGHTA, CDR2 FQGTGA. The CDR3 nucleotides are TGTGCCAGCAGCATAACGACTAGCGGGGTATACAATGAGCAGTTCTTC. Protein product: CASSITTSGVYNEQFF.

The rearrangement links TRBV27 to TRBJ1-2; TRBD1 matches 8 bases. V shed 5 bases and J 1 base; nucleotides not matched to a gene: 9. CDR1 and CDR2 from the germline V gene are MNHEY and SMNVEV (reference sequence). This CDR3 has 16 amino acids. CDR3 loop: CASSRTGTGFNYGYTF. Here the CDR3 DNA reads TGTGCCAGCAGTCGAACCGGGACAGGATTTAACTATGGCTACACCTTC.

The genes are TRBV19 and TRBJ1-2, with D maybe TRBD1 (5 bases). Germline CDR1 and CDR2: LNHDA and SQIVND (reference sequence). The CDR3 spans 15 residues. The V end was cut by 3 bases, the J end by 6 bases, with 17 bases between. CDR3 region: CASSINWGVLDGYTF. DNA for the CDR3: TGTGCCAGTAGTATCAACTGGGGGGTGTTGGATGGCTACACCTTC.

The chain carries TRBV6-5 and TRBJ1-1; no firm D call. Germline-derived CDR1 and CDR2 are MNHEY and SVGAGI. The CDR3 loop spans 14 amino acids. With 3 bases removed from V and 7 bases from J, the gap between germline ends came to 15 bases. The CDR3 reads CASSYREVGYEAFF. In DNA, the CDR3 is TGTGCCAGCAGTTATCGGGAAGTGGGCTATGAAGCTTTCTTT.

The chain links TRBV6-5 to TRBJ1-4; 8 bases map to TRBD1. The CDR3 runs 15 residues. Germline assignment: CDR1 MNHEY and CDR2 SVGAGI. V was pared by 5 bases and J by 7 bases, with 9 bases of the junction left unmatched. CDR3 region: CASSPRDRPFEKLFF. In DNA, the CDR3 is TGTGCCAGCAGTCCCCGGGACAGGCCCTTTGAAAAACTGTTTTTT.

The rearrangement uses TRBV7-2 and TRBJ1-4; tentative D call: TRBD1 (6 bases). V lost 5 bases to trimming and J lost 2 bases, with 9 bases between them. The CDR3 spans 14 residues. The germline V gene encodes CDR1 SGHTA and CDR2 FQGNSA. The CDR3 DNA reads as TGTGCCAGCAGCATGGGACATACTAATGAAAAACTGTTTTTT. Its translation is CASSMGHTNEKLFF.

V and J are TRBV5-1 and TRBJ1-4; TRBD1 might be the D (6 bases). Germline-derived CDR1 and CDR2 are SGHRS and YFSETQ. V lost 5 bases and J lost 5, with 16 bases in between. This CDR3 region has 15 residues. CDR3 coding DNA: TGCGCCAGCAGTCAAGGGGGGGGCGAGAATGAAAAACTGTTTTTT. It codes for CASSQGGGENEKLFF. Looking up the rest from reference TRBV5-1 and TRBJ1-4 gives the full variable domain: KAGVTQTPRYLIKTRGQQVTLSCSPISGHRSVSWYQQTPGQGLQFLFEYFSETQRNKGNFPGRFSGRQFSNSRSEMNVSTLELGDSALYLCASSQGGGENEKLFFGSGTQLSVL.

The rearrangement joins TRBV7-9 to TRBJ2-6; D is ambiguous. This CDR3 spans 18 amino acids. V shed 3 bases and J shed 0 bases, with 15 bases lying between them. Germline V CDR1 and CDR2: SEHNR, FQNEAQ (reference sequence). CDR3: CASSLSLHRDSGANVLTF. CDR3 in DNA: TGTGCCAGCAGCTTGTCCCTCCACCGCGACTCTGGGGCCAACGTCCTGACTTTC.

This chain joins TRBV3-1 (or the pseudogene TRBV3-2) and TRBJ1-5; D remains ambiguous. In germline, CDR1 is LGHDT, CDR2 YNNKEL (reference sequence). V lost 4 bases, J lost 8 bases, and 15 bases lay in between. The length of the CDR3 is 14 residues. DNA of the CDR3: TGTGCCAGCAGCCCCGCGCAGAGCACAGAGCCCCAGCATTTT. It yields the protein CASSPAQSTEPQHF.

The chain couples TRBV7-2 to TRBJ1-3, with a tentative D call TRBD1 (5 bases). V was clipped by 0 bases and J by 4 bases, with 13 bases between them. CDR1 is SGHTA and CDR2 is FQGNSA in the germline V gene. The CDR3 totals 16 residues. CDR3 sequence (DNA): TGTGCCAGCAGCTTAGCGAGCCAGGGATTCGGAAACACCATATATTTT. Its translation: CASSLASQGFGNTIYF.

The count of this clone is one. This rearrangement joins TRBV6-4 to TRBJ2-1, with D perhaps matching TRBD1 (5 bases). Germline values: CDR1 MRHNA, CDR2 SNTAGT. This CDR3 contains 14 residues. V lost 3 bases to trimming and J lost 9 bases, with 15 bases between them. The CDR3 here is CASSEGRAVGEQFF. The CDR3 DNA sequence: TGTGCCAGCAGTGAGGGCAGGGCGGTCGGTGAGCAGTTCTTC.

The chain has TRBV7-2 and TRBJ1-2; possible D gene TRBD1, 5 bases. V was cut by 5 bases and J by 8 bases, with 24 bases left in between. CDR3 length equals 16 residues. Per germline, CDR1 SGHTA and CDR2 FQGNSA. The CDR3 nucleotides read TGTGCCAGCAGCCCTACGCTCGGACACGCGCAAGGCGGCTACACCTTC. This encodes CASSPTLGHAQGGYTF.

The V call is TRBV6-5, the J call TRBJ1-2, with D unresolved. V lost 0 bases to trimming and J lost 8 bases, with 13 bases between them. The germline CDR1 and CDR2 sequences are MNHEY and SVGAGI. This CDR3 region has 14 residues. The CDR3, as DNA: TGTGCCAGCAGTTACTCGGGAGGGCCAAGGGGCTACACCTTC. This encodes CASSYSGGPRGYTF.

V and J are TRBV18 and TRBJ2-7; D may be TRBD1 (5 bases). Trimming took off 2 bases at V and 6 bases at J, with 14 bases between the two ends. The CDR3 runs to 14 residues. Germline CDR1 is KGHSH and CDR2 is LQKENI. The CDR3 DNA is TGTGCCAGCTCACCAATAGGGGTCTTAAGCGAGCAGTACTTC. Its translation is CASSPIGVLSEQYF.

V and J are TRBV13 and TRBJ2-5; 9 bases line up with TRBD2. This CDR3 has 15 residues. With V trimmed by 5 bases and J by 5 bases, 9 bases remained unmatched. In germline, CDR1 is PRHDT, CDR2 FYEKMQ (reference sequence). As DNA, the CDR3 is TGTGCCAGCAGCGAACGCGGGGGGGCAGAGGAGACCCAGTACTTC. Translating it yields CASSERGGAEETQYF. Combining the CDR3 with reference TRBV13 and TRBJ2-5 gives the whole variable domain AAGVIQSPRHLIKEKRETATLKCYPIPRHDTVYWYQQGPGQDPQFLISFYEKMQSDKGSIPDRFSAQQFSDYHSELNMSSLELGDSALYFCASSERGGAEETQYFGPGTRLLVL.

The chain combines TRBV18 with TRBJ1-3, with D possibly TRBD1 on 6 matching bases. CDR1 and CDR2 from the germline V gene are KGHSH and LQKENI. Trimming took 3 bases from V and 0 from J, leaving 9 bases between them. The CDR3 has 15 amino acids. The CDR3, as DNA: TGTGCCAGCTCACCCGGGACAACCTCTGGAAACACCATATATTTT. It yields the protein CASSPGTTSGNTIYF.

The genes are TRBV25-1 and TRBJ2-5; a possible D gene is TRBD2 (6 bases). Germline V gene sequence: CDR1 MGHDK, CDR2 SYGVNS. The CDR3 consists of 11 residues. V lost 9 bases and J 9 bases, leaving 14 bases between the germline ends. Here the CDR3 DNA reads TGTGCCAGGGGGAGGTGGGGGTCCCAGTACTTC. Encoded protein: CARGRWGSQYF. Supplemented by reference TRBV25-1 and TRBJ2-5, the full variable domain reads EADIYQTPRYLVIGTGKKITLECSQTMGHDKMYWYQQDPGMELHLIHYSYGVNSTEKGDLSSESTVSRIRTEHFPLTLESARPSHTSQYLCARGRWGSQYFGPGTRLLVL.

The chain uses TRBV5-1 and TRBJ2-5, with TRBD1 matching over 8 bases. The length of the CDR3 is 13 residues. Germline assignment: CDR1 SGHRS and CDR2 YFSETQ. J was trimmed by 1 base and V by 4 bases; bases with no gene match: 0. CDR3 loop: CASSGQGQETQYF. The CDR3 DNA is TGCGCCAGCAGCGGACAGGGCCAAGAGACCCAGTACTTC.

This clone was picked up one time. The J gene is TRBJ2-5, the V gene TRBV7-2; D might be TRBD2 (7 bases). Per germline, CDR1 SGHTA and CDR2 FQGNSA. The CDR3 runs to 14 residues. V was cut by 5 bases and J by 2 bases, with 12 bases left in between. The CDR3 DNA follows: TGTGCCAGCAGCCCCGCGGGGGCACAAGAGACCCAGTACTTC. Amino acids: CASSPAGAQETQYF. The full variable domain, in which reference TRBV7-2 and TRBJ2-5 provide the parts outside the CDR3, is GAGVSQSPSNKVTEKGKDVELRCDPISGHTALYWYRQSLGQGLEFLIYFQGNSAPDKSGLPSDRFSAERTGGSVSTLTIQRTQQEDSAVYLCASSPAGAQETQYFGPGTRLLVL.

The chain employs TRBV30 and TRBJ1-2; 9 nucleotides line up with TRBD1. Germline CDR1 and CDR2: GTSNPN and SVGIG (reference sequence). The length of the CDR3 is 13 residues. V was pared by 8 bases and J by 4 bases, with 8 bases of the junction left unmatched. For the CDR3, the DNA is TGTGCCGGGGGGGACAGGGTATCCTATGGCTACACCTTC. Amino acids: CAGGDRVSYGYTF.

In the case of this clone: This sample includes further DNA sequences coding for the same CDR3. This chain connects TRBV6-2 or TRBV6-3 to TRBJ1-2; no clear D. The ends were cut back, 2 bases at V and 0 bases at J, with 10 bases in the middle. The CDR3 is made up of 15 amino acids. Per germline, CDR1 MNHEY and CDR2 SVGEGT. The CDR3 reads CASSYRGQPNYGYTF. The CDR3 DNA is TGTGCCAGCAGTTACCGTGGGCAGCCTAACTATGGCTACACCTTC.

This chain links TRBV5-6 with TRBJ2-1, with 12 bases matching TRBD2. V trimming: 4 bases; J trimming: 11 bases; junction bases outside the gene matches: 10. This CDR3 region has 15 residues. Germline assignment: CDR1 SGHDT and CDR2 YYEEEE. The CDR3 loop reads CASSPSLAGGLQQFF. Written as DNA, the CDR3 is TGTGCCAGCAGCCCTTCACTAGCGGGGGGTCTTCAGCAGTTCTTC.

This clone was seen repeatedly, ten times or more. The chain is built from TRBV7-2 and TRBJ1-5; the match to TRBD1 covers 8 bases. The CDR3 extends over 14 amino acids. The germline gives CDR1 SGHTA, CDR2 FQGNSA. The V gene end was trimmed by 5 bases and the J gene end by 6 bases; junction bases not matched to a gene: 6. CDR3 protein: CASSLQGGGQPQHF. In DNA form, the CDR3 reads TGTGCCAGCAGCCTACAGGGGGGGGGTCAGCCCCAGCATTTT.

The chain uses TRBV29-1 and TRBJ1-2, with TRBD1 as a possible D gene (5 bases). Germline loops: CDR1 SQVTM, CDR2 ANQGSEA. The CDR3 extends over 12 amino acids. V was cut by 5 bases and J by 6 bases, with 13 bases left in between. The CDR3: CSVTRRANGYTF. The CDR3 DNA follows: TGCAGCGTTACTCGCAGGGCTAATGGCTACACCTTC.

This sequence joins TRBV27 and TRBJ1-2; 8 nucleotides line up with TRBD1. This CDR3 comprises 14 residues. The germline V gene has CDR1 MNHEY and CDR2 SMNVEV (reference sequence). J was trimmed by 3 bases and V by 4 bases; bases with no gene match: 4. The DNA for the CDR3 is TGTGCCAGCAGTTCCGGGACAGGATACTATGGCTACACCTTC. It specifies CASSSGTGYYGYTF.

J is TRBJ2-1 and V is TRBV6-2 or TRBV6-3, with a weak D call TRBD1 (6 bases). This CDR3 is 15 amino acids long. V lost 2 bases and J 9 bases, leaving 17 bases between the germline ends. The germline V gene encodes CDR1 MNHEY and CDR2 SVGEGT. This chain's CDR3 is CASSYAIGQSAEQFF. The CDR3 DNA sequence: TGTGCCAGCAGTTACGCCATAGGACAGAGCGCTGAGCAGTTCTTC.

This clone was observed once. The chain is built from TRBV24-1 and TRBJ2-1; TRBD1 matches at 7 bases. CDR3 size: 14 residues. CDR1 is KGHDR and CDR2 is SFDVKD in the germline V gene. Germline trimming cut 5 bases from V and 6 bases from J; bases unmatched to any gene: 6. CDR3 protein: CATSARRGSNEQFF. CDR3 coding DNA: TGTGCCACCAGTGCCCGCAGGGGGAGCAATGAGCAGTTCTTC.

V and J are TRBV3-1 (or the pseudogene TRBV3-2) and TRBJ2-5, with TRBD2 as a possible D gene (5 bases). V was trimmed by 5 bases and J by 2 bases, leaving 18 bases between them. The CDR3 is 16 amino acids. Germline V gene sequence: CDR1 LGHDT, CDR2 YNNKEL (reference sequence). The CDR3 sequence is CASSSPLGSPQETQYF. The CDR3 coding sequence is TGTGCCAGCAGCTCCCCGCTAGGGAGTCCACAAGAGACCCAGTACTTC.